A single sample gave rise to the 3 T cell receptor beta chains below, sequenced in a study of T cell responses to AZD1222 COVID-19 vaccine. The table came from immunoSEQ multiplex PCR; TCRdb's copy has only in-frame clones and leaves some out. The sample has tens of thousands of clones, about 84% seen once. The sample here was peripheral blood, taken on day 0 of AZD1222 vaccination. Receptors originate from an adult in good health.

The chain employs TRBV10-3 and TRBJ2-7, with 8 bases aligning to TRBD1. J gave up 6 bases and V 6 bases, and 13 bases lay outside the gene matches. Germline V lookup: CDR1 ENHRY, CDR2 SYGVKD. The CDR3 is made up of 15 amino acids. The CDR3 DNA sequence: TGTGCCATCAGCCCGGGCGGACAGGGATCTTTCGAGCAGTACTTC. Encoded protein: CAISPGGQGSFEQYF.

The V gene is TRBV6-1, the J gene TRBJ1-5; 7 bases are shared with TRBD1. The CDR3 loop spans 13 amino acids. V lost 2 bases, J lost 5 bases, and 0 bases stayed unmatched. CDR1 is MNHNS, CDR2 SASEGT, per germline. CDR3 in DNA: TGTGCCAGCAGTGAAACAGGGGATCAGCCCCAGCATTTT. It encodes CASSETGDQPQHF.

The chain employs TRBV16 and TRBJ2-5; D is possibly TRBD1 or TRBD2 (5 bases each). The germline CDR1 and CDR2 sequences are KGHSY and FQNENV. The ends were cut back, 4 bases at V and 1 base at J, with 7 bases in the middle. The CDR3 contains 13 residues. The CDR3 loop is CASSPGTQETQYF. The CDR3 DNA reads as TGTGCCAGCAGCCCCGGGACCCAAGAGACCCAGTACTTC.